These 4 T cell receptor beta chains share one sample of origin, sequenced in a study of blood T cell repertoires in COVID-19. TCRdb's table, derived via immunoSEQ multiplex PCR, lists solely in-frame clones and lacks some. The data hold approximately 170,000 clones, with about 86% observed a single time. Specimen: peripheral blood. The receptors were gathered from a woman aged 70-85 years with acute or convalescent COVID-19.

The chain carries TRBV6-2 or TRBV6-3 and TRBJ2-7, with 8 bases identical to TRBD1. The germline CDR1 and CDR2 sequences are MNHEY and SVGEGT. The length of the CDR3 is 12 residues. V shed 6 bases, J shed 6 bases, and the junction held 4 bases outside the gene matches. CDR3 nucleotides: TGTGCCAGCAGCACGGACAGGGTCGAGCAGTACTTC. Encoded protein: CASSTDRVEQYF.

The chain employs TRBV6-5 and TRBJ2-3, with D possibly being TRBD2 (7 bases). The CDR3 extends over 14 amino acids. V was cut by 6 bases and J by 5 bases, with 15 bases left in between. The germline V gene encodes CDR1 MNHEY and CDR2 SVGAGI. The CDR3 DNA sequence: TGTGCCAGCAGGCGTGGGGGGGCAGGAGATACGCAGTATTTT. This gives the protein CASRRGGAGDTQYF.

The chain carries TRBV2 and TRBJ2-1, with a tentative D call TRBD2 (6 bases). The germline V and J ends were trimmed by 5 bases and 5 bases, with 10 bases remaining between them. This CDR3 region has 13 residues. CDR1 is SNHLY and CDR2 is FYNNEI in the germline V gene. CDR3: CASSRGRNNEQFF. CDR3 nucleotide sequence: TGTGCCAGCAGTCGTGGGAGGAACAATGAGCAGTTCTTC.

The rearrangement joins TRBV6-2 or TRBV6-3 to TRBJ1-2; D perhaps matches TRBD1 (6 bases). Trimming removed 0 bases at V and 6 bases at J, with 14 bases between. Germline loops: CDR1 MNHEY, CDR2 SVGEGT. This CDR3 is built from 15 residues. The CDR3 is CASSYSQGTSHGYTF. CDR3 bases: TGTGCCAGCAGTTACTCGCAGGGGACGTCCCATGGCTACACCTTC.